Below are 32 T cell receptor beta chains sequenced from a single sample in a study of OX40 agonist ivuxolimab in advanced cancers. Libraries were prepared by immunoSEQ multiplex PCR; TCRdb keeps only in-frame clonotypes and omits some of them. The sample consists of about 81,000 clones, roughly four fifths of them appearing once. The material was CD4+ or CD8+ T cells sorted from blood, obtained in a trial of the OX40 agonist ivuxolimab. The receptor set was obtained from an adult with an advanced solid tumor such as melanoma, head and neck, liver or kidney cancer.

This chain uses TRBV6-5 with TRBJ1-1; D might be TRBD1 (6 bases). The V gene's germline CDR1 is MNHEY and CDR2 SVGAGI. The V gene lost 2 bases and the J gene lost 7 bases, with 20 bases spanning the gap. The CDR3 is made up of 16 amino acids. The CDR3 bases are TGTGCCAGCAGTTACGCGGGAGGGGGGGTGATGTTTGAAGCTTTCTTT. Translation gives CASSYAGGGVMFEAFF.

The chain has TRBV27 and TRBJ2-7; 9 bases align to TRBD1. The length of the CDR3 is 16 residues. Germline lookup yields CDR1 MNHEY and CDR2 SMNVEV (reference sequence). V lost 2 bases, J lost 0 bases, and 5 bases stayed unmatched. CDR3 DNA sequence: TGTGCCAGCAGTTTAGGGACAGGGCTGGGCTCCTACGAGCAGTACTTC. It encodes CASSLGTGLGSYEQYF.

The rearrangement links TRBV7-9 to TRBJ2-5; 9 bases align to TRBD2. V trimming: 4 bases; J trimming: 0 bases; junction bases outside the gene matches: 15. The CDR3 runs to 19 residues. Germline V lookup: CDR1 SEHNR, CDR2 FQNEAQ (reference sequence). In DNA, the CDR3 is TGTGCCAGCAGCTATGGGAAGAGCGGGAGGTATAGAAACCAAGAGACCCAGTACTTC. Translated, it gives CASSYGKSGRYRNQETQYF.

This chain connects TRBV11-2 to TRBJ2-5; either TRBD1 or TRBD2 may supply D (6 bases each). The CDR3 length is 16 residues. CDR1 is SGHAT, CDR2 FQNNGV, per germline. Trimming took off 1 base at V and 1 base at J, with 13 bases between the two ends. In DNA, the CDR3 is TGTGCCAGCAGCTTAGTCGTAGGGGGACTCCAAGAGACCCAGTACTTC. Protein sequence: CASSLVVGGLQETQYF.

The chain joins TRBV7-9 to TRBJ1-1, with TRBD1 matching over 7 bases. The V segment lost 5 bases and the J segment 7 bases; nucleotides outside the gene matches: 7. CDR1 SEHNR and CDR2 FQNEAQ come from the germline V gene (reference sequence). This CDR3 is 13 amino acids long. DNA of the CDR3: TGTGCCAGCAGCCAACGACAGGGTGGTGAAGCTTTCTTT. Protein: CASSQRQGGEAFF. Variable domain in full (rest from reference TRBV7-9 and TRBJ1-1): DTGVSQNPRHKITKRGQNVTFRCDPISEHNRLYWYRQTLGQGPEFLTYFQNEAQLEKSRLLSDRFSAERPKGSFSTLEIQRTEQGDSAMYLCASSQRQGGEAFFGQGTRLTVV.

The chain is built from TRBV5-8 and TRBJ2-6, with D hard to call. The germline V and J ends were trimmed by 0 bases and 4 bases, with 8 bases remaining between them. The CDR3 contains 15 residues. CDR1 is SGHTS, CDR2 YDEGEE, per germline. CDR3 nucleotides: TGTGCCAGCAGCTTGGATGGGTTAGGGGCCAACGTCCTGACTTTC. Residues: CASSLDGLGANVLTF. Combining the CDR3 with reference TRBV5-8 and TRBJ2-6 gives the whole variable domain EAGVTQSPTHLIKTRGQQATLRCSPISGHTSVYWYQQALGLGLQFLLWYDEGEERNRGNFPPRFSGRQFPNYSSELNVNALELEDSALYLCASSLDGLGANVLTFGAGSRLTVL.

This chain joins TRBV6-5 and TRBJ1-6; D uncertain. The CDR3 length is 14 residues. The germline V gene encodes CDR1 MNHEY and CDR2 SVGAGI. Deletions cut 7 bases from V and 8 bases from J, with 15 bases between. In DNA form, the CDR3 reads TGTGCCAGCAAAAACGACCCTGGACATTCACCCCTCCACTTT. Protein product: CASKNDPGHSPLHF.

This chain uses TRBV27 with TRBJ1-4; D gene unclear. The CDR3 runs to 13 residues. Trimming took 0 bases from V and 5 from J, leaving 4 bases between them. Germline loops: CDR1 MNHEY, CDR2 SMNVEV (reference sequence). In DNA form, the CDR3 reads TGTGCCAGCAGTTTATCGGCGAATGAAAAACTGTTTTTT. Translating it yields CASSLSANEKLFF.

This chain links TRBV11-3 with TRBJ2-1; the match to TRBD2 covers 7 bases. The CDR3 is made up of 15 amino acids. V lost 3 bases to trimming and J lost 5 bases; unmatched junction nucleotides: 7. CDR1 and CDR2 from the germline V gene are SGHNT and YENEEA. The CDR3 nucleotides read TGTGCCAGCAGCTTTTCCGGACTAGATGACAATGAGCAGTTCTTC. Residues: CASSFSGLDDNEQFF. Full variable domain (rest looked up from reference TRBV11-3 and TRBJ2-1): EAGVVQSPRYKIIEKKQPVAFWCNPISGHNTLYWYLQNLGQGPELLIRYENEEAVDDSQLPKDRFSAERLKGVDSTLKIQPAELGDSAVYLCASSFSGLDDNEQFFGPGTRLTVL.

The genes are TRBV6-1 and TRBJ2-7; 11 bases match TRBD1. Germline assignment: CDR1 MNHNS and CDR2 SASEGT. The CDR3 consists of 12 residues. Trimming took 4 bases from V and 7 from J; bases not matched to a gene: 0. CDR3 coding DNA: TGTGCCAGCAGTGGGGACAGGGGGGAGCAGTACGTC. Its translation: CASSGDRGEQYV.

The gene calls are TRBV7-8 and TRBJ2-7, with 7 bases identical to TRBD1. The junction had 3 bases not matched to a gene; V was cut back by 5 bases and J by 5 bases. Germline values: CDR1 SGHVS, CDR2 FQNEAQ. The CDR3 loop spans 12 amino acids. The CDR3 DNA reads as TGTGCCAGCAGCCCGACAGGGAACGAGCAGTACTTC. It is translated as CASSPTGNEQYF.

The chain joins TRBV27 to TRBJ1-6, with a weak D call TRBD1 (6 bases). V was pared by 0 bases and J by 9 bases, with 15 bases between. CDR1 and CDR2 from the germline V gene are MNHEY and SMNVEV (reference sequence). The CDR3 is made up of 16 amino acids. Here the CDR3 DNA reads TGTGCCAGCAGTTTATCCGGGACATTCGCCGGTTCACCCCTCCACTTT. Protein product: CASSLSGTFAGSPLHF.

The chain has TRBV28 and TRBJ2-7; no reliable D call. Deletions cut 2 bases from V and 3 bases from J, with 11 bases between. The CDR3 has 14 residues. The germline gives CDR1 MDHEN, CDR2 SYDVKM. CDR3 region: CASSLGLQYYEQYV. The CDR3, as DNA: TGTGCCAGCAGTTTAGGATTGCAGTACTACGAGCAGTACGTC.

The rearrangement links TRBV5-1 to TRBJ2-7, with 9 bases lining up with TRBD1. The CDR3 extends over 15 amino acids. Germline CDR1 SGHRS, CDR2 YFSETQ. J was trimmed by 4 bases and V by 0 bases; bases with no gene match: 5. Here the CDR3 DNA reads TGCGCCAGCAGCTTGGAGGACAGGGGCCTTTACGAGCAGTACTTC. This translates into CASSLEDRGLYEQYF.

The rearrangement links TRBV19 to TRBJ1-2; the D gene is possibly TRBD1 (6 bases). V lost 7 bases and J 3 bases, leaving 15 bases between the germline ends. Germline-derived CDR1 and CDR2 are LNHDA and SQIVND (reference sequence). The CDR3 covers 14 residues. This chain's CDR3 is CASTTSQGDYGYTF. The DNA of the CDR3 is TGTGCCAGTACCACATCACAGGGAGACTATGGCTACACCTTC.

In DNA, the CDR3 is TGTGCCAGCAGTTTCGCCCCTAGGGCTAGCAGCACAGATACGCAGTATTTT. It codes for CASSFAPRASSTDTQYF. The chain uses TRBV28 and TRBJ2-3, with a weak D call TRBD2 (5 bases). Trimming took 3 bases from V and 0 from J, leaving 16 bases between them. The CDR3 contains 17 residues. Germline CDR1 and CDR2: MDHEN and SYDVKM.

V and J are TRBV9 and TRBJ1-1; no firm D call. V was pared by 0 bases and J by 10 bases, with 13 bases between. Looked up from germline, CDR1 is SGDLS and CDR2 is YYNGEE. This CDR3 contains 13 residues. CDR3 nucleotide sequence: TGTGCCAGCAGCGTAGCTACCTCGAGAGGAGCTTTCTTT. This translates into CASSVATSRGAFF.

This clone was observed a few times. This sequence joins TRBV5-1 and TRBJ1-2, with D possibly TRBD1 on 6 matching bases. Deletions cut 7 bases from V and 6 bases from J, with 19 bases between. The CDR3 has 14 residues. Germline-derived CDR1 and CDR2 are SGHRS and YFSETQ. This CDR3 is CASASGVPSDGYTF. CDR3 DNA sequence: TGCGCCAGCGCGTCAGGGGTCCCTAGCGATGGCTACACCTTC.

The chain employs TRBV6-5 and TRBJ1-3; tentatively, D is TRBD1 (6 bases). The CDR3 extends over 15 amino acids. CDR1 and CDR2 (germline): MNHEY, SVGAGI. V lost 2 bases, J lost 8 bases, and 16 bases lay in between. The CDR3 protein is CASSYGSGGFDTIYF. The CDR3 bases are TGTGCCAGCAGTTACGGTTCGGGGGGCTTTGACACCATATATTTT.

The DNA of the CDR3 is TGTGCCAGCAGCACCGGACTGAGCTCTGGAAACACCATATATTTT. As protein: CASSTGLSSGNTIYF. The chain links TRBV9 to TRBJ1-3; D remains ambiguous. Trimming stripped 4 bases from V and 0 bases from J, with 11 bases between. Looked up from germline, CDR1 is SGDLS and CDR2 is YYNGEE. This CDR3 is built from 15 residues. Based on the CDR3 plus reference TRBV9 and TRBJ1-3, the full variable domain is DSGVTQTPKHLITATGQRVTLRCSPRSGDLSVYWYQQSLDQGLQFLIQYYNGEERAKGNILERFSAQQFPDLHSELNLSSLELGDSALYFCASSTGLSSGNTIYFGEGSWLTVV.

This clone showed up just a few times. V and J are TRBV28 and TRBJ2-7, with TRBD2 matching 9 bases. The CDR3 length is 14 residues. The germline V gene has CDR1 MDHEN and CDR2 SYDVKM. CDR3 protein: CASMPGTSSHEQYV. The CDR3 DNA follows: TGTGCCAGCATGCCTGGGACTAGCTCCCACGAGCAGTACGTC.

The chain links TRBV7-9 to TRBJ1-1; possibly TRBD1 for D (5 bases). Per germline, CDR1 SEHNR and CDR2 FQNEAQ (reference sequence). V gave up 5 bases and J gave up 4 bases, with 20 bases separating them. The CDR3 covers 16 residues. In nucleotides, the CDR3 is TGTGCCAGCAGCCCCGTTGTCCGGGGAAGGGGCACTGAAGCTTTCTTT. It is translated as CASSPVVRGRGTEAFF.

The chain joins TRBV9 to TRBJ1-6, with D maybe TRBD1 (6 bases). The V gene lost 4 bases and the J gene lost 9 bases, with 17 bases spanning the gap. The germline CDR1 and CDR2 sequences are SGDLS and YYNGEE. This CDR3 has 15 amino acids. CDR3 in DNA: TGTGCCAGCAGCCCCGGGATGGGACAAGGTTCACCCCTCCACTTT. Encoded protein: CASSPGMGQGSPLHF.

The table lists this clone with a few counts. The gene calls are TRBV6-6 and TRBJ2-5; 7 bases align to TRBD2. This CDR3 is built from 15 residues. From germline, CDR1 is MNHNY and CDR2 SVGAGI (reference sequence). V lost 2 bases and J lost 4; bases outside the gene matches: 7. CDR3 sequence: CASSYTLTGGETQYF. The CDR3, as DNA: TGTGCCAGCAGTTACACATTAACGGGGGGAGAGACCCAGTACTTC.

The gene calls are TRBV28 and TRBJ1-1; the D is unclear. V lost 8 bases and J lost 0, with 10 bases in between. Germline CDR1 reads MDHEN; CDR2 reads SYDVKM. The CDR3 totals 13 residues. This CDR3 reads CASSFRVNTEAFF. In DNA form, the CDR3 reads TGTGCCAGCTCTTTCCGGGTGAACACTGAAGCTTTCTTT.

V is TRBV19 and J is TRBJ1-3; D unclear. V lost 5 bases, J lost 3 bases, and 14 bases lay in between. The CDR3 has 15 amino acids. The germline CDR1 and CDR2 sequences are LNHDA and SQIVND (reference sequence). The CDR3 DNA follows: TGTGCCAGTAGTTCGGCCTCGGCGGATGGAAACACCATATATTTT. Protein sequence: CASSSASADGNTIYF.

This chain links TRBV7-9 with TRBJ2-1; no clear D gene. V lost 8 bases to trimming and J lost 6 bases, with 14 bases between them. The CDR3 is 13 residues long. Per the germline V gene, CDR1 is SEHNR and CDR2 is FQNEAQ (reference sequence). The CDR3 is CASRAVAGNEQFF. CDR3 DNA: TGTGCCAGCCGGGCAGTGGCCGGCAATGAGCAGTTCTTC.

This clone showed up just a few times. The genes are TRBV6-6 and TRBJ1-4; D may be TRBD1 (5 bases). Germline V gene sequence: CDR1 MNHNY, CDR2 SVGAGI (reference sequence). Trimming cost V 2 bases and J 4 bases, with 14 bases left between them. This CDR3 comprises 16 residues. Written as DNA, the CDR3 is TGTGCCAGCAGTTACCGTGGGGGTTATAGTAATGAAAAACTGTTTTTT. Its translation: CASSYRGGYSNEKLFF.

The chain combines TRBV7-2 with TRBJ2-7; 10 nucleotides line up with TRBD2. The CDR3 runs to 15 residues. Germline loops: CDR1 SGHTA, CDR2 FQGNSA. V was clipped by 5 bases and J by 6 bases; unmatched bases: 10. The DNA of the CDR3 is TGTGCCAGCAGCCACCCCCTAGCGGGAGTGGTCGAGCAGTACTTC. Amino acids: CASSHPLAGVVEQYF.

The genes are TRBV7-6 and TRBJ2-7; perhaps TRBD2 as D (7 bases). The V and J ends lost 1 base and 4 bases respectively, with 14 bases between them. The CDR3 length is 15 residues. The V gene's germline CDR1 is SGHVS and CDR2 FNYEAQ. The CDR3: CASSLVGEGGYEQYF. CDR3 in DNA: TGTGCCAGCAGCTTAGTGGGAGAGGGGGGGTACGAGCAGTACTTC.

DNA for the CDR3: TGTGCCAGCAGTGAAAGGGGGGCTTCCTACAATGAGCAGTTCTTC. It yields the protein CASSERGASYNEQFF. V and J are TRBV6-4 and TRBJ2-1; perhaps D is TRBD1 or TRBD2 (6 bases each). Per the germline V gene, CDR1 is MRHNA and CDR2 is SNTAGT. Trimming left V 3 bases short and J 1 base short, with 10 bases between. The CDR3 contains 15 residues.

The V and J genes are TRBV6-5 and TRBJ1-2, with D unclear. CDR3 length equals 14 residues. Trimming left V 5 bases short and J 4 bases short, with 14 bases between. In germline, CDR1 is MNHEY, CDR2 SVGAGI. The CDR3 reads CASSEDSPRYGYTF. As DNA, the CDR3 is TGTGCCAGCAGTGAGGACTCTCCGCGCTATGGCTACACCTTC.